Below, 14 T cell receptor beta chains from the same sample are listed, as sequenced in a study of technical replicates of blood from a few donors (dated by TCRdb to the late 2010s). Libraries were constructed by the immunoSEQ multiplex PCR assay. Sourced from immuneACCESS, this table was stored by TCRdb with only in-frame sequences that have V and J called. A share of the clones is absent; for the studies checked, an unresolved V gene accounts for under half, and the remainder has no known explanation. Present in this sample are under 95,000 clones, 92% of which were seen just once. The top ten clones comprise 0.42% of the sample. The sequenced sample consisted of T cells isolated from PBMCs. The receptor source for this set is a human donor in good health.

This chain connects TRBV6-6 to TRBJ1-1; D remains ambiguous. Trimming pared 2 bases from V and 7 bases from J, leaving 8 bases between. The CDR3 is 12 residues long. Germline-derived CDR1 and CDR2 are MNHNY and SVGAGI (reference sequence). The CDR3 sequence: CASSYGRSEAFF. For the CDR3, the DNA is TGTGCCAGCAGTTACGGGCGAAGTGAAGCTTTCTTT.

The V gene is TRBV2, the J gene TRBJ2-7; possible D gene TRBD1, 5 bases. The CDR3 consists of 13 residues. Trimming removed 6 bases at V and 1 base at J, with 10 bases between. The germline gives CDR1 SNHLY, CDR2 FYNNEI. The CDR3 DNA reads TGTGCCAGCAGAGGCGACAGTTCCTACGAGCAGTACTTC. It translates to CASRGDSSYEQYF.

This clone is a singleton in its sample. J is TRBJ1-2 and V is TRBV6-6; 8 bases agree with TRBD1. The germline V gene encodes CDR1 MNHNY and CDR2 SVGAGI (reference sequence). The CDR3 covers 14 residues. V shed 6 bases and J 5 bases; nucleotides not matched to a gene: 8. Written as DNA, the CDR3 is TGTGCCAGCAGACCAGGGGGCTGGGGGTATGGCTACACCTTC. It is translated as CASRPGGWGYGYTF.

The CDR3 protein is CASSSTGGPGNTIYF. CDR3 coding DNA: TGCGCCAGCAGCTCAACAGGGGGCCCCGGAAACACCATATATTTT. This chain links TRBV5-1 with TRBJ1-3, with 9 bases matching TRBD1. Looked up from germline, CDR1 is SGHRS and CDR2 is YFSETQ. The CDR3 is made up of 15 amino acids. With 3 bases clipped from V and 4 bases from J, the junction kept 5 bases outside the gene matches.

This clone was seen a few times. The chain is built from TRBV2 and TRBJ1-1, with 8 nucleotides matching TRBD1. This CDR3 is built from 14 residues. J was trimmed by 4 bases and V by 6 bases; bases with no gene match: 7. CDR1 and CDR2 from the germline V gene are SNHLY and FYNNEI. CDR3: CASRSQGAFTEAFF. The CDR3, as DNA: TGTGCCAGCAGGAGCCAGGGGGCGTTCACTGAAGCTTTCTTT.

The J gene is TRBJ2-7, the V gene TRBV23-1; no clear D. TRBV23-1 is classed as an ORF, of uncertain function. There are 14 residues in the CDR3. The V and J ends lost 4 bases and 5 bases respectively, with 15 bases between them. The CDR3 region has the DNA TGCGCCAGCAGTCGGAACACATCCCAGGACGAGCAGTACTTC. This codes for CASSRNTSQDEQYF.

The count of this clone is one. The V gene is TRBV10-3, the J gene TRBJ2-2, with TRBD1 as a possible D gene (5 bases). Trimming took 0 bases from V and 4 from J, leaving 12 bases between them. Germline-derived CDR1 and CDR2 are ENHRY and SYGVKD. CDR3 size: 16 residues. In DNA form, the CDR3 reads TGTGCCATCAGTGAGTCGGGCTACAGGTCCACCGGGGAGCTGTTTTTT. As protein: CAISESGYRSTGELFF.

The rearrangement links TRBV10-1 to TRBJ2-3; D might be TRBD1 (6 bases). V dropped 5 bases and J dropped 1 base, with 7 bases sitting between them. CDR3 size: 13 residues. Germline CDR1 is WNHNN and CDR2 is SYGVQD (reference sequence). The CDR3, as DNA: TGCGCCAGCAGTCCAGGGGGCACAGATACGCAGTATTTT. Amino acids: CASSPGGTDTQYF.

This sequence joins TRBV6-5 and TRBJ1-4, with D unclear. This CDR3 comprises 15 residues. In germline, CDR1 is MNHEY, CDR2 SVGAGI. The V gene lost 0 bases and the J gene lost 8 bases, with 13 bases spanning the gap. The CDR3 region is CASSYSLRGSEKLFF. The CDR3 nucleotides read TGTGCCAGCAGTTACTCTTTACGGGGATCAGAAAAACTGTTTTTT.

The chain uses TRBV19 and TRBJ2-2, with 12 nucleotides matching TRBD2. The CDR3 has 15 amino acids. Looked up from germline, CDR1 is LNHDA and CDR2 is SQIVND (reference sequence). The ends lost 4 bases at V and 5 bases at J; junction bases unmatched: 2. CDR3 bases: TGTGCCAGTAGTACTCTAGCGGGAGGGACCGGGGAGCTGTTTTTT. Its translation: CASSTLAGGTGELFF.

This rearrangement joins TRBV7-2 to TRBJ2-3, with TRBD1 as a possible D gene (5 bases). This CDR3 has 14 residues. Germline lookup yields CDR1 SGHTA and CDR2 FQGNSA. Trimming took 3 bases from V and 2 from J, leaving 9 bases between them. CDR3 nucleotides: TGTGCCAGCAGCTTTGACAGATTCACAGATACGCAGTATTTT. This sequence encodes CASSFDRFTDTQYF. Based on the CDR3 plus reference TRBV7-2 and TRBJ2-3, the full variable domain is GAGVSQSPSNKVTEKGKDVELRCDPISGHTALYWYRQSLGQGLEFLIYFQGNSAPDKSGLPSDRFSAERTGGSVSTLTIQRTQQEDSAVYLCASSFDRFTDTQYFGPGTRLTVL.

The chain links TRBV6-5 to TRBJ1-4; TRBD1 is a possible D gene (5 bases). V lost 4 bases to trimming and J lost 0 bases, with 12 bases between them. The CDR3 has 16 residues. Germline V CDR1 and CDR2: MNHEY, SVGAGI. The CDR3 coding sequence is TGTGCCAGCAGTTCATATGGGACTTCAACTAATGAAAAACTGTTTTTT. Protein: CASSSYGTSTNEKLFF.

The chain is built from TRBV7-9 and TRBJ2-1; D is ambiguous. The CDR3 runs to 15 residues. Trimming removed 2 bases from V and 5 bases from J, with 13 bases in between. From germline, CDR1 is SEHNR and CDR2 FQNEAQ (reference sequence). The CDR3 region is CASSLIGVWDNEQFF. The DNA for the CDR3 is TGTGCCAGCAGCTTAATAGGAGTTTGGGACAATGAGCAGTTCTTC.

This chain links TRBV27 with TRBJ1-4; TRBD1 aligns across 7 bases. The CDR3 sequence is 15 residues long. J lost 1 base, V lost 5 bases, and 4 bases had no gene match. The V gene's germline CDR1 is MNHEY and CDR2 SMNVEV (reference sequence). This CDR3 reads CASSTWTGTNEKLFF. Written as DNA, the CDR3 is TGTGCCAGCAGTACGTGGACAGGAACTAATGAAAAACTGTTTTTT.